This entry lists 10 T cell receptor beta chains sequenced from one sample in a study of blood T cell repertoires in COVID-19 (dated by TCRdb to the early 2020s). Library creation used the immunoSEQ multiplex PCR assay. In its TCRdb copy, this immuneACCESS table keeps in-frame sequences only and misses some clones. Where compared with another copy, unresolved V genes explain less than half of these, and the others have no known cause. This sample is represented by under 300,000 clones; roughly 83% of them were singletons. About 4.5% of the sample is taken by the ten largest. The material sequenced was peripheral blood. The receptors here all came from a man in his 60s who had recovered from COVID-19.

V is TRBV5-1 and J is TRBJ2-6, with 7 bases matching TRBD1. J was trimmed by 2 bases and V by 0 bases; bases with no gene match: 8. Germline values: CDR1 SGHRS, CDR2 YFSETQ. This CDR3 region has 18 residues. The CDR3 DNA is TGCGCCAGCAGCTTGGATGTGACAGGGCCCGCTGGGGCCAACGTCCTGACTTTC. This codes for CASSLDVTGPAGANVLTF. Together with reference TRBV5-1 and TRBJ2-6, the CDR3 gives the full variable domain: KAGVTQTPRYLIKTRGQQVTLSCSPISGHRSVSWYQQTPGQGLQFLFEYFSETQRNKGNFPGRFSGRQFSNSRSEMNVSTLELGDSALYLCASSLDVTGPAGANVLTFGAGSRLTVL.

V usage is TRBV5-4 and J usage is TRBJ2-3; 13 positions match TRBD2. Trimming took 4 bases from V and 2 from J; bases not matched to a gene: 4. CDR3 length: 16 amino acids. The germline gives CDR1 SGHNT, CDR2 YYREEE (reference sequence). CDR3 protein: CASSQGLAGLTDTQYF. For the CDR3, the DNA is TGTGCCAGCAGCCAGGGACTAGCGGGGCTCACAGATACGCAGTATTTT.

The chain combines TRBV18 with TRBJ2-1; the D gene is possibly TRBD1 (6 bases). Trimming took off 1 base at V and 10 bases at J, with 20 bases between the two ends. This CDR3 is built from 16 residues. From germline, CDR1 is KGHSH and CDR2 LQKENI. In DNA form, the CDR3 reads TGTGCCAGCTCACCACAGAAAGGGGGAGCAAGGGGAGAGCAGTTCTTC. It specifies CASSPQKGGARGEQFF. Using reference TRBV18 and TRBJ2-1 for the parts outside the CDR3, the full variable domain is NAGVMQNPRHLVRRRGQEARLRCSPMKGHSHVYWYRQLPEEGLKFMVYLQKENIIDESGMPKERFSAEFPKEGPSILRIQQVVRGDSAAYFCASSPQKGGARGEQFFGPGTRLTVL.

This sequence joins TRBV6-4 and TRBJ2-3; 8 positions match TRBD1. CDR1 is MRHNA, CDR2 SNTAGT, per germline. Trimming took 6 bases from V and 1 from J; bases not matched to a gene: 3. This CDR3 region has 14 residues. CDR3 sequence (DNA): TGTGCCAGCAGCCCGGACAGGGGCACAGATACGCAGTATTTT. Its translation: CASSPDRGTDTQYF.

The genes are TRBV14 and TRBJ2-2; 13 positions match TRBD2. V was pared by 6 bases and J by 0 bases, with 7 bases of the junction left unmatched. This CDR3 is built from 18 residues. Germline CDR1 and CDR2: SGHDN and FVKESK. CDR3 residues: CASSALGLAGPNTGELFF. CDR3 nucleotide sequence: TGTGCCAGCAGTGCACTGGGACTAGCGGGACCGAACACCGGGGAGCTGTTTTTT.

The V gene is TRBV7-9, the J gene TRBJ2-2, with 9 bases matching TRBD2. The germline gives CDR1 SEHNR, CDR2 FQNEAQ (reference sequence). This CDR3 has 16 residues. The ends lost 4 bases at V and 4 bases at J; junction bases unmatched: 7. This CDR3 reads CASSYLAGVPTGELFF. In DNA form, the CDR3 reads TGTGCCAGCAGCTATTTAGCGGGAGTACCCACCGGGGAGCTGTTTTTT.

This clone was seen a few times. V is TRBV29-1 and J is TRBJ1-2; weak D call: TRBD1 (5 bases). Trimming pared 4 bases from V and 8 bases from J, leaving 14 bases between. Germline V CDR1 and CDR2: SQVTM, ANQGSEA. This CDR3 region has 12 residues. CDR3 in DNA: TGCAGCGTTGGACAAGGGGCGGTGGGCTACACCTTC. This encodes CSVGQGAVGYTF.

The gene calls are TRBV7-2 and TRBJ1-1; D gene uncertain. V lost 4 bases to trimming and J lost 2 bases, with 8 bases between them. Germline CDR1 reads SGHTA; CDR2 reads FQGNSA. CDR3 size: 13 residues. The CDR3 DNA reads as TGTGCCAGCAGCTGGCGGAAAAACACTGAAGCTTTCTTT. Its protein is CASSWRKNTEAFF.

This clone has more than one count but fewer than ten. The chain uses TRBV6-1 and TRBJ1-5; maybe TRBD1 (6 bases). CDR1 MNHNS and CDR2 SASEGT come from the germline V gene. The CDR3 has 14 amino acids. The germline V and J ends were trimmed by 7 bases and 6 bases, with 16 bases remaining between them. The CDR3, as DNA: TGTGCCAGCAACGAAGCGGCAGGGGCTCAGCCCCAGCATTTT. Its protein product is CASNEAAGAQPQHF.

V and J are TRBV28 and TRBJ2-7, with a possible D match to TRBD1 (6 bases). V lost 6 bases and J 13 bases, leaving 16 bases between the germline ends. Germline CDR1 is MDHEN and CDR2 is SYDVKM. The CDR3 loop spans 11 amino acids. The CDR3 coding sequence is TGTGCCAGCAGCCGAGACCAGGGACATTACTTC. It is translated as CASSRDQGHYF.